These T cell receptor beta chains were read from a single sample in a study of Ad26.COV2.S vaccination and SARS-CoV-2 variants. Some clones are missing from TCRdb's copy, which holds only in-frame ones; the method was immunoSEQ multiplex PCR. The table records around 370,000 clones, 70% to 90% of them present only once. The sequenced sample was peripheral blood, obtained in a trial of Ad26.COV2.S vaccine versus placebo. These receptors were collected from a person aged 18 to 65 who received the Ad26.COV2.S COVID-19 vaccine or a placebo. Each CDR3 is given with its conserved first and last residue. A D gene is named only where the DNA matches it firmly. Expanded clones are given a class, and other clones once, few, many or no size at all.

J: TRBJ1-1; size: NA; D: NA; V: TRBV29-1; DNA: TGCAGCGTTGCTTTGGGGAACACTGAAGCTTTCTTT; CDR3: CSVALGNTEAFF
J: TRBJ2-7; size: few; D: NA; V: TRBV7-2; DNA: TGTGCCAGCAGCTTAGGGTGGACGGGGGTCTACGAGCAGTACTTC; CDR3: CASSLGWTGVYEQYF
J: TRBJ1-2; size: few; D: NA; V: TRBV18; DNA: TGTGCCAGCTCACCACCGGGGAGTGGAAACTATGGCTACACCTTC; CDR3: CASSPPGSGNYGYTF
J: TRBJ2-7; size: NA; D: NA; V: TRBV12-3/TRBV12-4; DNA: TGTGCCAGCAGCTCCTACGAGCAGTACTTC; CDR3: CASSSYEQYF
J: TRBJ1-5; size: NA; D: TRBD1; V: TRBV5-6; DNA: TGTGCCAGCAGCTTCAGACAGGGGGCCCCTGGCCAGCCCCAGCATTTT; CDR3: CASSFRQGAPGQPQHF
J: TRBJ2-7; size: NA; D: TRBD1; V: TRBV4-1; DNA: TGCGCCAGCGGTCCCTTGGGACAGGGCGCATCCTACGAGCAGTACTTC; CDR3: CASGPLGQGASYEQYF
J: TRBJ2-2; size: NA; D: NA; V: TRBV3-1/TRBV3-2; DNA: TGTGCCAGCAGCCCCAGTAGTACGGTGTTGAACACCGGGGAGCTGTTTTTT; CDR3: CASSPSSTVLNTGELFF
J: TRBJ1-2; size: NA; D: TRBD1; V: TRBV5-6; DNA: TGTGCCAGCAGCGGGATGGACAGGGTAAAGGGGTACACCTTC; CDR3: CASSGMDRVKGYTF
J: TRBJ2-2; size: NA; D: NA; V: TRBV19; DNA: TGTGCCAGTAGTATAGGCAGGGGTGGAGGGGAGCTGTTTTTT; CDR3: CASSIGRGGGELFF
J: TRBJ2-4; size: NA; D: TRBD2; V: TRBV4-1; DNA: TGCGCCAGCAGCCAAGGGACTAGCGGGGGGGTGAACATTCAGTACTTC; CDR3: CASSQGTSGGVNIQYF
J: TRBJ2-7; size: NA; D: NA; V: TRBV12-2; DNA: TGTGCAAGTCGCTTAGAGGCAGGTTCCTTCTCCTACGAGCAGTACTTC; CDR3: CASRLEAGSFSYEQYF
J: TRBJ2-4; size: few; D: TRBD2; V: TRBV28; DNA: TGTGCCAGCAGTCCCTATATGGGACTAGCGGGCGGAAGACAGTACTTC; CDR3: CASSPYMGLAGGRQYF
J: TRBJ2-6; size: NA; D: NA; V: TRBV6-2/TRBV6-3; DNA: TGTGCCAGCAGTTACAGGAAACACTCTGGGGCCAACGTCCTGACTTTC; CDR3: CASSYRKHSGANVLTF
J: TRBJ1-1; size: NA; D: NA; V: TRBV7-2; DNA: TGTGCCAGCAGCCCCGATGGGCGGAACACTGAAGCTTTCTTT; CDR3: CASSPDGRNTEAFF
J: TRBJ2-3; size: NA; D: NA; V: TRBV24-1; DNA: TGTGCCACCAGTGATGAGATAACAGATACGCAGTATTTT; CDR3: CATSDEITDTQYF
J: TRBJ2-3; size: NA; D: NA; V: TRBV7-6; DNA: TGTGCCAGCAGCTTTCAGACAGCTAGCACAGATACGCAGTATTTT; CDR3: CASSFQTASTDTQYF
J: TRBJ2-5; size: NA; D: TRBD1; V: TRBV15; DNA: TGTGCCACCAGCAGGCCGGGACAGTATGTTTTGGAGACCCAGTACTTC; CDR3: CATSRPGQYVLETQYF
J: TRBJ2-7; size: NA; D: NA; V: TRBV9; DNA: TGTGCCAGCAGCGCTCAGACAAGCTCCTACGAGCAGTACTTC; CDR3: CASSAQTSSYEQYF
J: TRBJ2-3; size: once; D: NA; V: TRBV7-6; DNA: TGTGCCAGCAGCGAAAGCGGAAGTAGCACAGATACGCAGTATTTT; CDR3: CASSESGSSTDTQYF
J: TRBJ1-5; size: NA; D: NA; V: TRBV4-3; DNA: TGCGCCAGCAGCCAAGACGGCAATCAGCCCCAGCATTTT; CDR3: CASSQDGNQPQHF
J: TRBJ1-3; size: NA; D: NA; V: TRBV3-1/TRBV3-2; DNA: TGTGCCAGCAGCCAAGCGGATGTCCGAAGATCTGGAAACACCATATATTTT; CDR3: CASSQADVRRSGNTIYF
J: TRBJ2-7; size: NA; D: TRBD2; V: TRBV6-5; DNA: TGTGCCAGCAGCTCACTAGCGGGTGAGACCTACGAGCAGTACTTC; CDR3: CASSSLAGETYEQYF
J: TRBJ1-1; size: NA; D: NA; V: TRBV12-3/TRBV12-4; DNA: TGTGCCAGCAGTTTGGTCCTATCCGGACGTGGTTTCTTT; CDR3: CASSLVLSGRGFF
J: TRBJ1-2; size: NA; D: NA; V: TRBV4-3; DNA: TGCGCCAGCAGCCCCCAGGAGAGTTACTATGGCTACACCTTC; CDR3: CASSPQESYYGYTF
J: TRBJ1-1; size: NA; D: NA; V: TRBV4-3; DNA: TGCGCCAGCAGCCAAGTAAACAGTAACACTGAAGCTTTCTTT; CDR3: CASSQVNSNTEAFF
J: TRBJ1-5; size: many; D: NA; V: TRBV30; DNA: TGTGCCTGGAGTGGTACCTCCTTCAATCAGCCCCAGCATTTT; CDR3: CAWSGTSFNQPQHF
J: TRBJ1-1; size: NA; D: TRBD1; V: TRBV7-2; DNA: TGTGCCAGCAGCGCTTCCGGGACAGGACACACTGAAGCTTTCTTT; CDR3: CASSASGTGHTEAFF
J: TRBJ1-2; size: few; D: TRBD1; V: TRBV6-2/TRBV6-3; DNA: TGTGCCAGCAGTTCTACAGGGGGTCTTGGTGGCTACACCTTC; CDR3: CASSSTGGLGGYTF
J: TRBJ1-1; size: NA; D: NA; V: TRBV12-5; DNA: TGTGCTAGTGGCGGACAGTTAAACACTGAAGCTTTCTTT; CDR3: CASGGQLNTEAFF
J: TRBJ2-5; size: NA; D: NA; V: TRBV19; DNA: TGTGCCAGTAGTATAGGGAAGGGGTGGCAAGAGACCCAGTACTTC; CDR3: CASSIGKGWQETQYF
J: TRBJ2-1; size: NA; D: NA; V: TRBV11-3; DNA: TGTGCCAGCAGCTTAGGTGGGCAGCCCGACAATGAGCAGTTCTTC; CDR3: CASSLGGQPDNEQFF
J: TRBJ2-7; size: NA; D: TRBD1; V: TRBV7-9; DNA: TGTGCCAGCAGCTTCGACAGGGGGTCCTACGAGCAGTACTTC; CDR3: CASSFDRGSYEQYF
J: TRBJ2-7; size: NA; D: TRBD2; V: TRBV6-5; DNA: TGTGCCAGCAGCTATAGCGGGGGCTTACCCTACGAGCAGTACTTC; CDR3: CASSYSGGLPYEQYF
J: TRBJ2-1; size: NA; D: TRBD2; V: TRBV6-6; DNA: TGTGCCAGCAGTCACCGAGCGCGGACTAGCGGGGTTGGGGGCCTTCGCGAGCAGTTCTTC; CDR3: CASSHRARTSGVGGLREQFF
J: TRBJ2-1; size: few; D: TRBD2; V: TRBV6-2/TRBV6-3; DNA: TGTGCCAGCAGTTCGTCGAGGGCGGGAGCGGTTTCAGTCTCTAATGAGCAGTTCTTC; CDR3: CASSSSRAGAVSVSNEQFF
J: TRBJ1-1; size: NA; D: NA; V: TRBV6-2/TRBV6-3; DNA: TGTGCCAGCAGTCGTAGAATGAACACTGAAGCTTTCTTT; CDR3: CASSRRMNTEAFF
J: TRBJ1-2; size: NA; D: NA; V: TRBV19; DNA: TGTGCCAGTAGTATAACAGGGAGCGATGGCTACACCTTC; CDR3: CASSITGSDGYTF
J: TRBJ1-4; size: NA; D: NA; V: TRBV7-9; DNA: TGTGCCAGCAGCTCAGTAAGGGGGAATGAAAAACTGTTTTTT; CDR3: CASSSVRGNEKLFF
J: TRBJ2-3; size: NA; D: NA; V: TRBV18; DNA: TGTGCCAGCTCACCAATTGGTGAGGATACGCAGTATTTT; CDR3: CASSPIGEDTQYF
J: TRBJ1-2; size: NA; D: NA; V: TRBV2; DNA: TGTGCCAGCAGTAGGGAACAGTCTAACTATGGCTACACCTTC; CDR3: CASSREQSNYGYTF
J: TRBJ2-6; size: NA; D: TRBD1; V: TRBV30; DNA: TGTGCCTGGAGTATAGGACAGGGCGCTCGGCGCGGGGCCAACGTCCTGACTTTC; CDR3: CAWSIGQGARRGANVLTF
J: TRBJ2-7; size: NA; D: NA; V: TRBV19; DNA: TGTGCCAGTAGTATCCTACTAAACTCCTACGAGCAGTACTTC; CDR3: CASSILLNSYEQYF
J: TRBJ1-2; size: NA; D: NA; V: TRBV28; DNA: TGTGCCAGCACCTCTAAGTGGGGCTACACCTTC; CDR3: CASTSKWGYTF
J: TRBJ1-6; size: NA; D: TRBD1; V: TRBV5-1; DNA: TGCGCCAGCAGCCAAATGACAGGGTCAAATTCACCCCTCCACTTT; CDR3: CASSQMTGSNSPLHF
J: TRBJ2-1; size: NA; D: NA; V: TRBV4-3; DNA: TGCGCCAGCAGCCAAGGCTTTTCCTCCTACAATGAGCAGTTCTTC; CDR3: CASSQGFSSYNEQFF
J: TRBJ1-4; size: NA; D: NA; V: TRBV10-2; DNA: TGCGCCAGCAGTGATGGTGCCAGGGGCGAAAAACTGTTTTTT; CDR3: CASSDGARGEKLFF
J: TRBJ2-1; size: NA; D: TRBD2; V: TRBV5-4; DNA: TGTGCCAGCAGCGGACTAGCGGGAGGGCCTTACTCTCACAATGAGCAGTTCTTC; CDR3: CASSGLAGGPYSHNEQFF
J: TRBJ2-5; size: NA; D: TRBD2; V: TRBV7-2; DNA: TGTGCCAGCAGCTCGCCGGCGGGAGGGCGGGGAGAGACCCAGTACTTC; CDR3: CASSSPAGGRGETQYF